In its sample, the clone carrying this TCR beta chain was seen a few times. The data belong to a study of cytomegalovirus exposure and HLA in healthy donors. PCR amplification relied on 60 Vbeta primers (plus 13 Jbeta primers). Libraries were prepared by immunoSEQ multiplex PCR; TCRdb keeps only in-frame clonotypes and omits some of them. The sample yields around 120,000 clones, about 83% seen once. Between the trimmed V and J ends, which lost 5 bases and 7 bases, there was a span of 6 bases. Per germline, CDR1 MNHEY and CDR2 SVGAGI. The CDR3 is 12 residues long. Donors in the study were healthy people who gave bone marrow.

The sequence came from a man between 25 and 39 years old in good health and CMV-seronegative. The chain carries TRBV6-5 and TRBJ1-6; D remains ambiguous. The specimen sequenced was PBMCs. CDR3 in DNA: TGTGCCAGCAGTAGGAGAAATTCACCCCTCCACTTT. Its translation is CASSRRNSPLHF.